The sequence of this T cell receptor beta chain was determined in a study of Tregs in tolerant kidney transplant recipients. General study findings and limits: Findings come from small patient numbers and require larger validation. Expanding Tregs on activated donor B cells appeared to best identify donor-specific TCRbeta clones. No direct test of biological reproducibility was done here.

In the case of this clone: Antigen: not known.

This table comes from immunoSEQ multiplex PCR, and its TCRdb copy is limited to in-frame clones, with some not included. The table shows roughly 120,000 clones, with roughly nine tenths occurring only once. CD4+CD25+CD127- Tregs, CD4+CD25- non-Tregs, CD4 and CD8 cells were sorted. From germline, CDR1 is PRHDT and CDR2 FYEKMQ (reference sequence). The CDR3 length is 13 residues. V was trimmed by 5 bases and J by 4 bases, leaving 11 bases between them. This chain uses TRBV13 with TRBJ1-1, with no clear D. The source of this sequence is a human donor in good health. Sequences were obtained from CD4+ T cells from blood. CDR3 loop: CASSLSMGTEAFF. CDR3 in DNA: TGTGCCAGCAGCCTCAGCATGGGCACTGAAGCTTTCTTT.